The 7 T cell receptor beta chains below come from one sample, sequenced in a study of regulatory T cells in long-lasting Graves disease. This sample's time point: persistent/refractory GD, antithyroid drugs over 5 years with positive TRAb. TCR sequences were obtained from RNA taken from PBMCs. Arm-PCR of CDR3 regions and iRepertoire HTBI primers were the basis on which TCR beta libraries were built. TCRdb re-derived calls from the multiplex PCR reads in MiXCR, one entry per CDR3 protein. Of 300,000 to 350,000 distinct CDR3 sequences detected, 20% appear once; the ten largest clones hold around 30%. The specimen was peripheral blood mononuclear cells (PBMCs), collected when the disease was refractory, from a patient treated with antithyroid drugs. The receptors were gathered from a female donor with Graves disease.

Many counts were recorded for this clonotype. This rearrangement joins TRBV29-1 to TRBJ2-7; TRBD1 matches 10 bases. The CDR3 has 13 residues. J lost 5 bases, V lost 4 bases, and 5 bases had no gene match. In germline, CDR1 is SQVTM, CDR2 ANQGSEA. CDR3 region: CSVVTGGWNEQYF. In DNA form, the CDR3 reads TGCAGCGTTGTGACAGGGGGCTGGAACGAGCAGTACTTC.

On this clonotype: A clone one base away is much larger, so this may be a read error. The V and J genes are TRBV7-9 and TRBJ1-6, with D possibly being TRBD1 (6 bases). V was shortened by 6 bases and J by 10 bases, with 22 bases between the two germline ends. Per germline, CDR1 SEHNR and CDR2 FQNEAQ (reference sequence). There are 16 residues in the CDR3. The CDR3 DNA follows: TGTGCCAGCAGGGGCGTGGGGGGCAGGTCATACTCACCCCTCCACTTT. Residues: CASRGVGGRSYSPLHF.

The chain combines TRBV19 with TRBJ1-1, with D possibly being TRBD1 (5 bases). The V end lost 3 bases, the J end lost 7 bases, and 9 bases lay between the germline ends. The germline V gene encodes CDR1 LNHDA and CDR2 SQIVND (reference sequence). The CDR3 sequence is 12 residues long. In DNA, the CDR3 is TGTGCCAGTAGTATGGGGGGTGGTGAAGCTTTCTTT. This gives the protein CASSMGGGEAFF. Variable domain in full (rest from reference TRBV19 and TRBJ1-1): DGGITQSPKYLFRKEGQNVTLSCEQNLNHDAMYWYRQDPGQGLRLIYYSQIVNDFQKGDIAEGYSVSREKKESFPLTVTSAQKNPTAFYLCASSMGGGEAFFGQGTRLTVV.

This rearrangement joins TRBV5-1 to TRBJ2-7; weak D call: TRBD1 (7 bases). This CDR3 comprises 14 residues. CDR1 SGHRS and CDR2 YFSETQ come from the germline V gene. V was shortened by 7 bases and J by 6 bases, with 20 bases between the two germline ends. The CDR3 here is CASRPRGEGLEQYF. For the CDR3, the DNA is TGCGCCAGCCGGCCCAGGGGGGAAGGGCTCGAGCAGTACTTC.

This clonotype was counted many times. The chain is built from TRBV7-9 and TRBJ1-5; the D is unclear. Germline assignment: CDR1 SEHNR and CDR2 FQNEAQ (reference sequence). V lost 5 bases to trimming and J lost 7 bases, with 9 bases between them. This CDR3 has 12 residues. Written as DNA, the CDR3 is TGTGCCAGCAGCGGACCGGGACAGCCCCAGCATTTT. Translation: CASSGPGQPQHF.

The chain combines TRBV7-2 with TRBJ1-5; D is unresolved. Between the trimmed V and J ends, which lost 1 base and 0 bases, there was a span of 10 bases. The CDR3 length is 16 residues. Looked up from germline, CDR1 is SGHTA and CDR2 is FQGNSA. The CDR3 nucleotides are TGTGCCAGCAGCTTAGATGTAGGCTATAGCAATCAGCCCCAGCATTTT. Translated, it gives CASSLDVGYSNQPQHF. The variable domain in full, completed from reference TRBV7-2 and TRBJ1-5, reads GAGVSQSPSNKVTEKGKDVELRCDPISGHTALYWYRQSLGQGLEFLIYFQGNSAPDKSGLPSDRFSAERTGGSVSTLTIQRTQQEDSAVYLCASSLDVGYSNQPQHFGDGTRLSIL.

This clonotype showed up many times. The chain links TRBV11-2 to TRBJ2-7, with D maybe TRBD1 (6 bases). Trimming removed 5 bases from V and 3 bases from J, with 17 bases in between. The CDR3 has 15 amino acids. Germline CDR1 and CDR2: SGHAT and FQNNGV. Here the CDR3 reads CASSRLQGINYEQYF. The CDR3 DNA reads TGTGCCAGCAGCCGGCTACAGGGTATAAACTACGAGCAGTACTTC.